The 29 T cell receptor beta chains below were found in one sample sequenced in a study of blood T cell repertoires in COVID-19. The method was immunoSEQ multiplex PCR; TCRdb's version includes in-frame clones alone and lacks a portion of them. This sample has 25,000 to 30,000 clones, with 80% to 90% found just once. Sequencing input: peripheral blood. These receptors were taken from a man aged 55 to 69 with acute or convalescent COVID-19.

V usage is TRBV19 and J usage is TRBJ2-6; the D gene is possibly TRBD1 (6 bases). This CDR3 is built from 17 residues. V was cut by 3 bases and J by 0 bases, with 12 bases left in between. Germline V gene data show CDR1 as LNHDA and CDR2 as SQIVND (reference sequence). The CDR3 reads CASSIRTDYSGANVLTF. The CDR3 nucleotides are TGTGCCAGTAGTATCAGGACAGACTACTCTGGGGCCAACGTCCTGACTTTC.

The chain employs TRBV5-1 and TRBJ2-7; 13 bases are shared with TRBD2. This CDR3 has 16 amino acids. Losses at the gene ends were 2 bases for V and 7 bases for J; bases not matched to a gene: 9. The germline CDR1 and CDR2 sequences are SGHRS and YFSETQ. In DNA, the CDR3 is TGCGCCAGCAGCTTACCCCGGACTAGCGGGAGTGGGGAGCAGTACTTC. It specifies CASSLPRTSGSGEQYF.

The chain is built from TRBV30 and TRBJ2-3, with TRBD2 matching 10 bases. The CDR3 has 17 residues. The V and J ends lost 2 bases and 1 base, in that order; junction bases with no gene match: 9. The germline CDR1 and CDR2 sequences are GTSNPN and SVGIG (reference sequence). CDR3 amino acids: CAWSPPHGLAGTDTQYF. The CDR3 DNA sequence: TGTGCCTGGAGTCCCCCCCACGGACTAGCGGGCACAGATACGCAGTATTTT. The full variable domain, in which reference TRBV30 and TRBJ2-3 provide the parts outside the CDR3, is SQTIHQWPATLVQPVGSPLSLECTVEGTSNPNLYWYRQAAGRGLQLLFYSVGIGQISSEVPQNLSASRPQDRQFILSSKKLLLSDSGFYLCAWSPPHGLAGTDTQYFGPGTRLTVL.

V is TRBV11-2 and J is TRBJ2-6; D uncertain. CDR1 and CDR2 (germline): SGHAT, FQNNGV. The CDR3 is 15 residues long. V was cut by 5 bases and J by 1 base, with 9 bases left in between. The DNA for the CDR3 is TGTGCCAGCAGCCCCCTCAGGTCTGGGGCCAACGTCCTGACTTTC. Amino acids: CASSPLRSGANVLTF.

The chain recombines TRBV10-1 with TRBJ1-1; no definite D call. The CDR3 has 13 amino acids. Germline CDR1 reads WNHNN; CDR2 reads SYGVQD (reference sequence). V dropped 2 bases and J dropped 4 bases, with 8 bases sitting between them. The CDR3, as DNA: TGCGCCAGCAGTGAGGGGAGTCGCACTGAAGCTTTCTTT. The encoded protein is CASSEGSRTEAFF.

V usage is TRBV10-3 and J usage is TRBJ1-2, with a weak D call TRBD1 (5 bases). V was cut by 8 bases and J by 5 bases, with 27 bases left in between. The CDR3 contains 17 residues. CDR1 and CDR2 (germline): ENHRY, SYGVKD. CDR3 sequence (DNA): TGTGCCATCGGAAGGACAACCAAGGGTACTCCTCAGTATGGCTACACCTTC. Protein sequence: CAIGRTTKGTPQYGYTF.

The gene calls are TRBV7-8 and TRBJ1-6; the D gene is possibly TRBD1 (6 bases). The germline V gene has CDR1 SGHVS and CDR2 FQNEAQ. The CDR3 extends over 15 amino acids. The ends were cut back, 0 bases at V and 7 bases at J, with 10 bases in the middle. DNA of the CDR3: TGTGCCAGCAGCTTAGCCGCCAGGGGAAATTCACCCCTCCACTTT. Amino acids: CASSLAARGNSPLHF.

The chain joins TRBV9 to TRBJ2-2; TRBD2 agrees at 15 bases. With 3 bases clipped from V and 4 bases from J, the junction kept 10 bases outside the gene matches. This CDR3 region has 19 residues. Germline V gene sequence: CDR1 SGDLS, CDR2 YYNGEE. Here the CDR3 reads CASSAPGLAGGQSTGELFF. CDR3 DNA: TGTGCCAGCAGCGCACCGGGACTAGCGGGGGGCCAAAGCACCGGGGAGCTGTTTTTT.

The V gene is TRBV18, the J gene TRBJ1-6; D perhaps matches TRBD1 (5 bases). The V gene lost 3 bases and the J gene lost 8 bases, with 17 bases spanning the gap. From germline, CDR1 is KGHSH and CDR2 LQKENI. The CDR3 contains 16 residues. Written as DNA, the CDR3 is TGTGCCAGCTCACCGTTAGACAGACCCCGGGATTCACCCCTCCACTTT. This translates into CASSPLDRPRDSPLHF.

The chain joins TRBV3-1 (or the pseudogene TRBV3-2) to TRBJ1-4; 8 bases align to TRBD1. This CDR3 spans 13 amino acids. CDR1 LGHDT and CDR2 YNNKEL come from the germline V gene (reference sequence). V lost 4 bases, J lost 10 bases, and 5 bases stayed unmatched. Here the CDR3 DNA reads TGTGCCAGCAGCCCGGGACAGGAAAGAAAACTGTTTTTT. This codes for CASSPGQERKLFF.

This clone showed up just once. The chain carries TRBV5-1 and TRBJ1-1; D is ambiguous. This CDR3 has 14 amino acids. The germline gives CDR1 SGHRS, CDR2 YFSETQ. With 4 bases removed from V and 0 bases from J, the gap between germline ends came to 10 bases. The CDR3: CASSLNAMNTEAFF. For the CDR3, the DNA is TGCGCCAGCAGCCTCAACGCGATGAACACTGAAGCTTTCTTT.

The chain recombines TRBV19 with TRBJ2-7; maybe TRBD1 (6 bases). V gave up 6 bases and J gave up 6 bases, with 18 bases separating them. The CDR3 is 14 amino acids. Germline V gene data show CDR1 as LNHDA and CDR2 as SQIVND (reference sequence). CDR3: CASSKTGPTGEQYF. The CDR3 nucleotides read TGTGCCAGTAGCAAGACAGGACCTACGGGCGAGCAGTACTTC.

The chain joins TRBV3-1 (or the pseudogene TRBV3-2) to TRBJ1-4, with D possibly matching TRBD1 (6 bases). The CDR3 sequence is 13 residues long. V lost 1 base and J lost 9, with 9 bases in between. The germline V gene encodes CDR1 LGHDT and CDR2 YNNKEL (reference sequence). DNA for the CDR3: TGTGCCAGCAGCCAAGTCCAGGGGAAAAAACTGTTTTTT. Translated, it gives CASSQVQGKKLFF.

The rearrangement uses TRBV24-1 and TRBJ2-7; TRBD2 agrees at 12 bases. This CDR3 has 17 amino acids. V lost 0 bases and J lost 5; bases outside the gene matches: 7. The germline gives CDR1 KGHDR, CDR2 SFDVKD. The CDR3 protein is CATSDLSATSGSDEQYF. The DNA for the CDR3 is TGTGCCACCAGTGATTTGTCGGCGACTAGCGGGAGCGACGAGCAGTACTTC.

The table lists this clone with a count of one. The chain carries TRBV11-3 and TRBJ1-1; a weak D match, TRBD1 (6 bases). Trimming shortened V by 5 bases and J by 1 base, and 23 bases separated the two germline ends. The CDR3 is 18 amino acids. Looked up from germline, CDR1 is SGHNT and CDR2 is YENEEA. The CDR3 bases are TGTGCCAGCAGCCCAAGGGGGGGGCGAAAGGTAAGGAACACTGAAGCTTTCTTT. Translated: CASSPRGGRKVRNTEAFF.

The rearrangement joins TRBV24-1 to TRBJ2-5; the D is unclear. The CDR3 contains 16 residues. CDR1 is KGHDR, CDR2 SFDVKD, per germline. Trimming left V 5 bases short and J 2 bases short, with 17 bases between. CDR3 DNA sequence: TGTGCCACCAGTGCACGGGTATCGGTGCAACAAGAGACCCAGTACTTC. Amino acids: CATSARVSVQQETQYF.

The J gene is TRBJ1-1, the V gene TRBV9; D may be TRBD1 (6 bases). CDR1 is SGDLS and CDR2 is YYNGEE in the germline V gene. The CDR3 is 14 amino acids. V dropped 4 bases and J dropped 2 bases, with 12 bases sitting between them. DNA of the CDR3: TGTGCCAGCAGCCCAGAGGGGGTTAACACTGAAGCTTTCTTT. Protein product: CASSPEGVNTEAFF.

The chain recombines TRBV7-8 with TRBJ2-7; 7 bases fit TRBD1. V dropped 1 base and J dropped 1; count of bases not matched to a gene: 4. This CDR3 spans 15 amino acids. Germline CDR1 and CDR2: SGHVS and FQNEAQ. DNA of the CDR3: TGTGCCAGCAGCTTAGTCGTCAGGGGGTCCTACGAGCAGTACTTC. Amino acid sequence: CASSLVVRGSYEQYF.

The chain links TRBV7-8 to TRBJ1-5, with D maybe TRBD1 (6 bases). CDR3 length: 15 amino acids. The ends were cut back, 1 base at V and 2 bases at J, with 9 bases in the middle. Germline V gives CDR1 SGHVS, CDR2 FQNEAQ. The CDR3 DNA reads TGTGCCAGCAGCTTAGAACAGGGTGGCAATCAGCCCCAGCATTTT. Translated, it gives CASSLEQGGNQPQHF.

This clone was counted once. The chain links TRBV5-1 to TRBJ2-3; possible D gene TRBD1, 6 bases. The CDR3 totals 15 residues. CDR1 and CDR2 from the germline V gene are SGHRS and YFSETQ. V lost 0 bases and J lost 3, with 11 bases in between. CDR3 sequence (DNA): TGCGCCAGCAGCTTGGGGGGGCCAGGAACAGATACGCAGTATTTT. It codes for CASSLGGPGTDTQYF.

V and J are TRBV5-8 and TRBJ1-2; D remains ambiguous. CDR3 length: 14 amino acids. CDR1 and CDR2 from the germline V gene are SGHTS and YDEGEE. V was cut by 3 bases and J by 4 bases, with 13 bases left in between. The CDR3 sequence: CASSSIGSSYGYTF. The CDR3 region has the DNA TGTGCCAGCAGCTCAATCGGGTCGAGCTATGGCTACACCTTC.

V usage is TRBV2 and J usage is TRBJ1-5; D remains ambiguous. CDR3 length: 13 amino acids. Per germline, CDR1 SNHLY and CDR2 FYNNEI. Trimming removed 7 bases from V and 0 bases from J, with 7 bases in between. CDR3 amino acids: CASTVFSNQPQHF. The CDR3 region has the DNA TGTGCCAGCACAGTTTTTAGCAATCAGCCCCAGCATTTT.

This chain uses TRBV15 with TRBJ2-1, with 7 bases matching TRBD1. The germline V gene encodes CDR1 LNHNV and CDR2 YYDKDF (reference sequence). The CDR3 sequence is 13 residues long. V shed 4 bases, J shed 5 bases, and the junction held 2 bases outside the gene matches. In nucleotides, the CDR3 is TGTGCCACCAGCATGGGACAGAACAATGAGCAGTTCTTC. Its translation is CATSMGQNNEQFF.

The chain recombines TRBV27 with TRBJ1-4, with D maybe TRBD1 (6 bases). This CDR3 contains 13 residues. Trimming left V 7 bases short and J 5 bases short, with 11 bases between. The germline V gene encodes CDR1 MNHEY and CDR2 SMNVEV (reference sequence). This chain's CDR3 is CASTAGVNEKLFF. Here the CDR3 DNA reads TGTGCCAGCACAGCAGGGGTGAATGAAAAACTGTTTTTT.

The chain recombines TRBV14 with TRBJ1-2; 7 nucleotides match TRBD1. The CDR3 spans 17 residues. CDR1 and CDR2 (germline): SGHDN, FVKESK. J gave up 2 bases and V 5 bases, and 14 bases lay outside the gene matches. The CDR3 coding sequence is TGTGCCAGCAGCTCAAGCCCTAACAGGGGCCCCAACTATGGCTACACCTTC. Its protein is CASSSSPNRGPNYGYTF.

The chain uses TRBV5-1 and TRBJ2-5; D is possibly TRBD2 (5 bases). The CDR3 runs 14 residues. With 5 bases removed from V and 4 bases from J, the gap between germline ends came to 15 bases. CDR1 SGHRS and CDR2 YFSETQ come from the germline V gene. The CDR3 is CASRGGSGRETQYF. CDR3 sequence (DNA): TGCGCCAGCAGAGGCGGGTCGGGGAGAGAGACCCAGTACTTC.

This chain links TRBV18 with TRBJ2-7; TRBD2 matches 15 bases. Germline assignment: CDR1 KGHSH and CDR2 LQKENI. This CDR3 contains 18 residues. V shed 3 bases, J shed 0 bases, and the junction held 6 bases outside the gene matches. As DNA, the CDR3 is TGTGCCAGCTCACCCCAGGGACTAGCGGGAGGTCCCTCCTACGAGCAGTACTTC. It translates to CASSPQGLAGGPSYEQYF. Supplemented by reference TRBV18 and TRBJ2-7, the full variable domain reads NAGVMQNPRHLVRRRGQEARLRCSPMKGHSHVYWYRQLPEEGLKFMVYLQKENIIDESGMPKERFSAEFPKEGPSILRIQQVVRGDSAAYFCASSPQGLAGGPSYEQYFGPGTRLTVT.

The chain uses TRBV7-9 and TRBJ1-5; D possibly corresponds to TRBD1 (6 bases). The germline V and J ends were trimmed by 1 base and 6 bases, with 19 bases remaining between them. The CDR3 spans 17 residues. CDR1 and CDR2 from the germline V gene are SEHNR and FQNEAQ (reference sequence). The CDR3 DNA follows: TGTGCCAGCAGCTTAGGGGGCCCGGGGACAAGGGGTCAGCCCCAGCATTTT. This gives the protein CASSLGGPGTRGQPQHF.

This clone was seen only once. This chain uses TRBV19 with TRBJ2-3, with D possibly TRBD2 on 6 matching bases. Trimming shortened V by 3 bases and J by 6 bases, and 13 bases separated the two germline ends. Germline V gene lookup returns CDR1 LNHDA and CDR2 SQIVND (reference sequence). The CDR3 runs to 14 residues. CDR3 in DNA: TGTGCCAGTAGTATCTGGGGGGATACCGATACGCAGTATTTT. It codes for CASSIWGDTDTQYF.